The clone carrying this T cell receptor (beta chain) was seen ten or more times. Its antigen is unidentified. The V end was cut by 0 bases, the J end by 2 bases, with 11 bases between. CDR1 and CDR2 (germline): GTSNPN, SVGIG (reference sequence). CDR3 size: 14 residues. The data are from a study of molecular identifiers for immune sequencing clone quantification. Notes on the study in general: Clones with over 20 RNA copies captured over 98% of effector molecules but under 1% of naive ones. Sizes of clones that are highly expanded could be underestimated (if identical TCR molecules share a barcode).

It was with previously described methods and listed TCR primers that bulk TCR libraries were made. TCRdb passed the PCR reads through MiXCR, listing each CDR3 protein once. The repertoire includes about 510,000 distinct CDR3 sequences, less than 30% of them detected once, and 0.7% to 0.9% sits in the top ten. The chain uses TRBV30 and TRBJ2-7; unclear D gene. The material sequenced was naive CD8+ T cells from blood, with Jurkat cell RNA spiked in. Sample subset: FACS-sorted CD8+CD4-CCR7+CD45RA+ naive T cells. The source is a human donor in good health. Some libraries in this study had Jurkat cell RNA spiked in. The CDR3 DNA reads TGTGCCTGGAGTGTCTCGTCGGGTCCCTACGAGCAGTACTTC. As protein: CAWSVSSGPYEQYF.